The sample holds a few counts of the clone carrying this T cell receptor (beta chain). Its antigen is unknown. A much bigger clone sits one base away, suggesting this may be a read error. A single run covered 15-18 subjects with over 190 million TCR-beta sequences. TCRdb recomputed calls from the 5' RACE reads with MiXCR, one row per CDR3 protein. The repertoire holds fewer than 80,000 distinct CDR3 sequences, 4% to 5.5% seen once, with 3.4% in the top ten. PBMCs stored at -80 C, numbering 2 million, were the origin of the unsorted libraries. This sample stems from a study of neurological immune-mediated disorders. Overall study results and limits: Subjects shared no identical expanded-clone CDR3 amino acid sequences, suggesting private TCR-beta repertoires in all groups. Phylogenetic analysis grouped 18 of 34 multiple sclerosis patients' repertoires together, suggesting a possible repertoire signature.

Sequenced material: PBMCs. The receptor was derived from a woman aged 45-65 years with multiple sclerosis.

In DNA form, the CDR3 reads TGCGCCAGCAGCCGGGAAAGGAACACTGAAGCTTTCTTT. It specifies CASSRERNTEAFF. The chain is built from TRBV5-1 and TRBJ1-1; D uncertain. CDR3 size: 13 residues. The V gene lost 4 bases and the J gene lost 1 base, with 8 bases spanning the gap. Germline CDR1 reads SGHRS; CDR2 reads YFSETQ.